The present TCR beta chain was sequenced within a study of cytomegalovirus exposure and HLA in healthy donors. Study results and limitations: In most subjects, TCR beta sequences reportedly gave accurate predictions of HLA-A and HLA-B alleles.

The J segment lost 14 bases and the V segment lost 2 bases, leaving 0 bases of the junction unmatched. There are 11 residues in the CDR3. Germline CDR1 and CDR2: MNHEY and SMNVEV (reference sequence). Details on this clone: What it binds is unknown.

This PCR relied on a set of 60 Vbeta primers and 13 Jbeta primers. Sequencing was performed with immunoSEQ multiplex PCR; in TCRdb, only in-frame clones are kept and a portion is missing. The table lists more than 85,000 clones, nearly 80% of them singletons. This chain links TRBV27 with TRBJ2-1, with 10 bases matching TRBD2. The source is a man aged 25 to 40 in good health and CMV-seronegative. The sequencing input was PBMCs. The CDR3 DNA is TGTGCCAGCAGTTTACTAGCGGGGGAGTTCTTC. It yields the protein CASSLLAGEFF.